These 19 T cell receptor beta chains share one sample of origin, sequenced in a study of blood T cells in healthy people across ages. Primed by a sample-barcoded 5' primer and a J-beta primer mix, a second PCR proceeded for 7 to 11 cycles. Via MiXCR, TCRdb re-called the 5' RACE reads, giving one row per CDR3 protein. The data contain over 1,500,000 distinct CDR3 sequences, 30% to 40% of them singletons. The sample taken for sequencing was blood. All receptors come from a human donor in good health.

A word on this clonotype: At one boundary the junction diverges from the germline segment, which might be a read error. The rearrangement uses TRBV6-4 and TRBJ2-1; TRBD1 agrees at 8 bases. This CDR3 comprises 15 residues. Germline V gene lookup returns CDR1 MRHNA and CDR2 SNTAGT. The CDR3 DNA is TGTACCAGCAGCAAAATACAGGGGGGCATCTCTGAGCAGTTCTTC. Translated, it gives CTSSKIQGGISEQFF.

This clonotype appeared a few times. The chain couples TRBV18 to TRBJ2-7; the D gene is possibly TRBD2 (6 bases). From germline, CDR1 is KGHSH and CDR2 LQKENI. Trimming shortened V by 7 bases and J by 0 bases, and 10 bases separated the two germline ends. The CDR3 has 13 residues. CDR3 sequence: CASWREDSYEQYF. The DNA for the CDR3 is TGTGCCAGCTGGAGGGAGGACTCCTACGAGCAGTACTTC.

V usage is TRBV29-1 and J usage is TRBJ1-2, with TRBD1 as a possible D gene (5 bases). The CDR3 runs 17 residues. Trimming shortened V by 0 bases and J by 5 bases, and 22 bases separated the two germline ends. Germline V gives CDR1 SQVTM, CDR2 ANQGSEA. The CDR3 DNA sequence: TGCAGCGTTGAAGAAATTGACAGATTAAGGCAAGCTTATGGCTACACCTTC. As protein: CSVEEIDRLRQAYGYTF.

The gene calls are TRBV12-3 or TRBV12-4 and TRBJ2-5, with 14 bases matching TRBD2. V trimming: 6 bases; J trimming: 4 bases; junction bases outside the gene matches: 4. This CDR3 contains 15 residues. Here the CDR3 DNA reads TGTGCCAGCAGAAACGGGACTAGCGGGGGAGAGACCCAGTACTTC. Translated, it gives CASRNGTSGGETQYF.

This clonotype was seen many times. The J gene is TRBJ2-3, the V gene TRBV11-3, with 8 positions matching TRBD2. In germline, CDR1 is SGHNT, CDR2 YENEEA. The CDR3 length is 13 residues. After removal of 6 bases from V and 1 base from J, the junction contained 0 bases not matched to a gene. CDR3: CASRTSGTDTQYF. The CDR3 bases are TGTGCCAGCAGGACTAGCGGCACAGATACGCAGTATTTT.

The V gene is TRBV6-2 or TRBV6-3, the J gene TRBJ2-7; 10 bases are a match to TRBD1. Germline lookup yields CDR1 MNHEY and CDR2 SVGEGT. The V and J ends lost 2 bases and 3 bases, in that order; junction bases with no gene match: 4. The CDR3 spans 15 residues. CDR3 protein: CASSYVDRGNYEQYF. CDR3 DNA: TGTGCCAGCAGTTACGTGGACAGGGGGAACTACGAGCAGTACTTC.

The V gene is TRBV4-3, the J gene TRBJ2-6, with 8 bases aligning to TRBD1. V was clipped by 0 bases and J by 2 bases; unmatched bases: 3. CDR3 size: 17 residues. Germline-derived CDR1 and CDR2 are LGHNA and YSLEER. In nucleotides, the CDR3 is TGCGCCAGCAGCCAAGAACCGGGACAGGCTGGGGCCAACGTCCTGACTTTC. Amino acid sequence: CASSQEPGQAGANVLTF.

V gene TRBV4-1 combines with J gene TRBJ2-1; 9 positions agree with TRBD1. The junction had 6 bases not matched to a gene; V was cut back by 2 bases and J by 10 bases. Germline V lookup: CDR1 MGHRA, CDR2 YSYEKL. The CDR3 loop spans 14 amino acids. The CDR3 sequence is CASSQPGQGKEQFF. CDR3 nucleotides: TGCGCCAGCAGCCAACCCGGACAGGGGAAAGAGCAGTTCTTC.

This clonotype has just a few counts. The rearrangement uses TRBV7-2 and TRBJ2-7, with unresolved D. The germline V and J ends were trimmed by 3 bases and 3 bases, with 12 bases remaining between them. The CDR3 has 14 amino acids. Germline assignment: CDR1 SGHTA and CDR2 FQGNSA. The CDR3 sequence is CASSLGVADYEQYF. DNA for the CDR3: TGTGCCAGCAGCTTGGGTGTGGCAGACTACGAGCAGTACTTC.

A few counts support this clonotype. V gene TRBV7-9 combines with J gene TRBJ2-1; D may be TRBD1 (5 bases). Trimming shortened V by 3 bases and J by 6 bases, and 12 bases separated the two germline ends. The germline gives CDR1 SEHNR, CDR2 FQNEAQ (reference sequence). The CDR3 length is 14 residues. The CDR3 spells CASSLIQGSNEQFF. In DNA, the CDR3 is TGTGCCAGCAGCTTGATTCAGGGATCCAATGAGCAGTTCTTC.

About this clonotype itself: A read error may produce the germline difference seen at one junction end. The chain joins TRBV27 to TRBJ2-7; D remains ambiguous. The germline gives CDR1 MNHEY, CDR2 SMNVEV (reference sequence). The CDR3 has 14 amino acids. The CDR3 sequence is CASSLSESSDEQYF. The DNA of the CDR3 is TGTGCCAGCAGTTTATCGGAAAGCTCCGACGAGCAGTACTTC.

With respect to this clonotype: A read error may be the cause here, since a much bigger clone is one base away. This chain joins TRBV6-6 and TRBJ2-4; 10 bases are shared with TRBD2. The CDR3 has 14 amino acids. V gave up 7 bases and J gave up 13 bases; unmatched junction bases: 13. Per germline, CDR1 MNHNY and CDR2 SVGAGI (reference sequence). CDR3 nucleotide sequence: TGTGCCAGCACCTTAGCGGGGGGATACAATGAGCAGTACTTC. This gives the protein CASTLAGGYNEQYF.

This clonotype is a singleton in its sample. A much larger clone sits a single nucleotide away, making a read error possible. This sequence joins TRBV20-1 and TRBJ2-3, with 12 bases lining up with TRBD1. Germline CDR1 and CDR2: DFQATT and SNEGSKA (reference sequence). CDR3 length: 16 residues. This chain's CDR3 is CCASTRDRGLRDTQYF. CDR3 nucleotides: TGCTGTGCTAGCACTCGGGACAGGGGGCTTAGAGATACGCAGTATTTT.

This clonotype has just a few counts. The V gene is TRBV15, the J gene TRBJ1-6, with TRBD1 matching 7 bases. CDR1 and CDR2 (germline): LNHNV, YYDKDF (reference sequence). Trimming cost V 4 bases and J 1 base; bases outside gene matches: 4. This CDR3 comprises 16 residues. The CDR3 is CATSTTRGSYNSPLHF. In DNA, the CDR3 is TGTGCCACCAGCACCACCAGGGGGTCCTATAATTCACCCCTCCACTTT.

This clonotype was counted between two and nine times. The chain recombines TRBV7-2 with TRBJ1-2, with 7 bases that match TRBD1. Germline V gene data show CDR1 as SGHTA and CDR2 as FQGNSA. The CDR3 length is 16 residues. The J segment lost 5 bases and the V segment lost 5 bases, leaving 14 bases of the junction unmatched. The CDR3 sequence is CASSQPWDRGGYGYTF. CDR3 DNA sequence: TGTGCCAGCAGCCAACCCTGGGACAGAGGGGGATATGGCTACACCTTC.

V is TRBV27 and J is TRBJ1-2; 8 nucleotides match TRBD1. CDR3 size: 19 residues. Germline CDR1 MNHEY, CDR2 SMNVEV (reference sequence). The trim removed 2 bases at V and 9 bases at J, leaving 23 bases unmatched. The CDR3: CASSLRSGQGQRSVRSYTF. The CDR3 bases are TGTGCCAGCAGTTTAAGGTCAGGACAGGGTCAAAGGTCTGTAAGGAGCTACACCTTC.

The V gene is TRBV3-1, the J gene TRBJ1-6, with D unclear. CDR1 and CDR2 (germline): LGHDT, YNNKEL (reference sequence). The CDR3 is 15 amino acids. V lost 1 base to trimming and J lost 7 bases, with 11 bases between them. Written as DNA, the CDR3 is TGTGCCAGCAGCCAAGGGAGGGCCAAGAATTCACCCCTCCACTTT. Its translation is CASSQGRAKNSPLHF.

CDR3 nucleotides: TGTGCCAGCAGTGATCGGCCCCCGGGGGACGGGTACTTC. Its protein product is CASSDRPPGDGYF. The chain joins TRBV28 to TRBJ2-7; D is possibly TRBD2 (6 bases). V lost 5 bases, J lost 12 bases, and 20 bases lay in between. The CDR3 extends over 13 amino acids. Germline V gives CDR1 MDHEN, CDR2 SYDVKM.

The genes are TRBV5-1 and TRBJ2-5; TRBD1 might be the D (6 bases). Trimming left V 2 bases short and J 1 base short, with 15 bases between. CDR1 is SGHRS and CDR2 is YFSETQ in the germline V gene. This CDR3 comprises 16 residues. CDR3 DNA sequence: TGCGCCAGCAGCTTATGGTCAGGGGCTGCCCAAGAGACCCAGTACTTC. It translates to CASSLWSGAAQETQYF.